This record covers a single TCR beta chain. These data are taken from a study of blood T cell repertoires in COVID-19. At the level of the study: Italy, Spain and the United States were the sources of the convalescent and acute COVID-19 samples. The analysed material was cDNA or gDNA that came from T cells, B-cell-depleted T cells, or PBMCs.

In the original analysis: Scientists estimated how many nucleated cells there were by amplifying reference gene primers. TCRdb's copy holds only in-frame clones and misses some; the assay was immunoSEQ multiplex PCR. V, J and clone size were drawn from that table, and D and trimming were deduced from the DNA. The sample holds some 230,000 clones, 75% to 90% seen once. CDR3 length: 13 residues. From germline, CDR1 is SNHLY and CDR2 FYNNEI. Trimming took 7 bases from V and 6 from J; bases not matched to a gene: 5. This clonotype originated in an elderly woman with COVID-19, enrolled during active disease. V and J are TRBV2 and TRBJ2-2; 7 nucleotides align to TRBD2. Input material: peripheral blood. CDR3 DNA: TGTGCCAGCATTCCGGGGGGTCCCGGGGAGCTGTTTTTT. This codes for CASIPGGPGELFF.